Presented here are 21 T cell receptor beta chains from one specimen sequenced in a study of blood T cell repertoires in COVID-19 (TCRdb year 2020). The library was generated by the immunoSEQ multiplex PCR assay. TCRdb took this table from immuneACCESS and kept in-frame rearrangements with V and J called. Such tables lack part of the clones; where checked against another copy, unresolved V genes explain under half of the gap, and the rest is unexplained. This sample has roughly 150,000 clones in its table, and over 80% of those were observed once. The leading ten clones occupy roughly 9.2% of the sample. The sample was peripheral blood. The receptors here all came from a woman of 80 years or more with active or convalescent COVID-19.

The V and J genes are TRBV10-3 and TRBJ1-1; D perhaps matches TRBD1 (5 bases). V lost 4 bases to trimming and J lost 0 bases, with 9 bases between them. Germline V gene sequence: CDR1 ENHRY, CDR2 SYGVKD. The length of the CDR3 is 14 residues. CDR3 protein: CAISGRGLNTEAFF. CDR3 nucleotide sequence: TGTGCCATCAGTGGACGGGGGTTGAACACTGAAGCTTTCTTT.

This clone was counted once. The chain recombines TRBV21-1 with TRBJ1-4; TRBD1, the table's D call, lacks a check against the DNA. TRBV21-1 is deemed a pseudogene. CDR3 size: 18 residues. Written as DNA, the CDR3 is TGTGCCAGCAGCAAAGGTCGGGGACAGGTTACAACTAATGAAAAACTGTTTTTT. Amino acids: CASSKGRGQVTTNEKLFF.

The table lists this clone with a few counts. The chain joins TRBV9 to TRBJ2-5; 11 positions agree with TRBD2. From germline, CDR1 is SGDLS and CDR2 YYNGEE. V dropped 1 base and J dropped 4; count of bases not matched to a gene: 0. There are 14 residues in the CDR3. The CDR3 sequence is CASSVTSGGETQYF. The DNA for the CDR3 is TGTGCCAGCAGCGTAACTAGCGGGGGAGAGACCCAGTACTTC.

CDR3 nucleotide sequence: TGTGCCAGCTCACTACGGCCGGGACAGGGAGGAGAGACCCAGTACTTC. It codes for CASSLRPGQGGETQYF. J is TRBJ2-5 and V is TRBV18, with 9 positions matching TRBD1. Germline V gene data show CDR1 as KGHSH and CDR2 as LQKENI. CDR3 length equals 16 residues. The J segment lost 4 bases and the V segment lost 4 bases, leaving 10 bases of the junction unmatched.

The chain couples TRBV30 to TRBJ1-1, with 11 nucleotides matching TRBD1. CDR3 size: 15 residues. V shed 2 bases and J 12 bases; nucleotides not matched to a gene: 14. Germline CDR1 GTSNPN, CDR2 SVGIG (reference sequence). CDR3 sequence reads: CAWSLKRGTGGLTFF. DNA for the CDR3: TGTGCCTGGAGTCTCAAAAGGGGGACAGGGGGTTTGACTTTCTTT.

The CDR3 DNA reads TGTGCCAGCTCACTCCGGGGGGGAAGTAATTCACCCCTCCACTTT. Translated, it gives CASSLRGGSNSPLHF. This chain connects TRBV18 to TRBJ1-6; tentative D call: TRBD1 (5 bases). Trimming cost V 4 bases and J 6 bases, with 13 bases left between them. Germline-derived CDR1 and CDR2 are KGHSH and LQKENI. The CDR3 spans 15 residues.

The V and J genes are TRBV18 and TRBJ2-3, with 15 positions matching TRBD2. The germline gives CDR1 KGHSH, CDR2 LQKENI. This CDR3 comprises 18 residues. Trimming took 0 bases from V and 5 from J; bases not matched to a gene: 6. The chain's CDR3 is CASSPPGLAGGGEDTQYF. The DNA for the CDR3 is TGTGCCAGCTCACCACCGGGACTAGCGGGGGGTGGAGAAGATACGCAGTATTTT.

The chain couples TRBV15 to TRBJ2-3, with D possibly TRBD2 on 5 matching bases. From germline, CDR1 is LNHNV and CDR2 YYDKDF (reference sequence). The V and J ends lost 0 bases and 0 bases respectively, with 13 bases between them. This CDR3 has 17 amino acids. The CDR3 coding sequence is TGTGCCACCAGCAGAGACCGGACTTTCACTAGCACAGATACGCAGTATTTT. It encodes CATSRDRTFTSTDTQYF.

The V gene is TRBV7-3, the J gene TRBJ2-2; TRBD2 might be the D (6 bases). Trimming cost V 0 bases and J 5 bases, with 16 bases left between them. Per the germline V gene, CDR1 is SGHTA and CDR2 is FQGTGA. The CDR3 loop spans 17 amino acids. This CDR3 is CASSLTPLGRETGELFF. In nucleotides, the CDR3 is TGTGCCAGCAGCTTAACCCCCCTGGGGCGGGAAACCGGGGAGCTGTTTTTT.

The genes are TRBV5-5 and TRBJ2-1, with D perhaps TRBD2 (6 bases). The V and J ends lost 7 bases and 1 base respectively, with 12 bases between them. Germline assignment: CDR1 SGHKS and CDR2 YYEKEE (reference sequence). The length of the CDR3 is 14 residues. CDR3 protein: CASGRRESYNEQFF. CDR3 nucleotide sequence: TGTGCCAGCGGGAGGAGGGAATCCTACAATGAGCAGTTCTTC.

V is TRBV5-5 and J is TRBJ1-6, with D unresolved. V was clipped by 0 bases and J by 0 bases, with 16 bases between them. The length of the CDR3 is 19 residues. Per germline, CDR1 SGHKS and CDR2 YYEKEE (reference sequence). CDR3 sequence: CASSLDSPGSFSYNSPLHF. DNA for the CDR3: TGTGCCAGCAGCTTGGACTCACCGGGTTCTTTCTCCTATAATTCACCCCTCCACTTT.

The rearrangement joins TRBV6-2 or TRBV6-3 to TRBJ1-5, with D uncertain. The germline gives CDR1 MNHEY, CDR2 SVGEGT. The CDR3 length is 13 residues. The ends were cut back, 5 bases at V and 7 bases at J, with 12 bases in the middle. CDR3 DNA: TGTGCCAGCAGTCCCATGGAGATCCAGCCCCAGCATTTT. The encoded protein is CASSPMEIQPQHF.

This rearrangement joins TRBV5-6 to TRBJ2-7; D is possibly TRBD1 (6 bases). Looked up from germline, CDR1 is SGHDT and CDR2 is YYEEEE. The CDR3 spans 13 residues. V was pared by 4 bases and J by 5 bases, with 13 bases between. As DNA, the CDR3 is TGTGCCAGCAGCCCACAGGGAATACACGAGCAGTACTTC. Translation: CASSPQGIHEQYF.

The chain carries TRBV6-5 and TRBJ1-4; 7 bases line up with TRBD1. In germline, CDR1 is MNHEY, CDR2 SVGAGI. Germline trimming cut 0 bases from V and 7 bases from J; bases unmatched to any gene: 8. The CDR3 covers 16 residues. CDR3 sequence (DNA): TGTGCCAGCAGTTACTCCGGGAACAGGGGAAGTGAAAAACTGTTTTTT. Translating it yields CASSYSGNRGSEKLFF.

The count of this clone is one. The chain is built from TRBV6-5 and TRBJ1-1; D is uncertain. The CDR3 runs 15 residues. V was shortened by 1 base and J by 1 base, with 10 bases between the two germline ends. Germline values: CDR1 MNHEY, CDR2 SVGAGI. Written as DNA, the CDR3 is TGTGCCAGCAGTTACTTTGGAGGCGGGAACACTGAAGCTTTCTTT. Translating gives CASSYFGGGNTEAFF.

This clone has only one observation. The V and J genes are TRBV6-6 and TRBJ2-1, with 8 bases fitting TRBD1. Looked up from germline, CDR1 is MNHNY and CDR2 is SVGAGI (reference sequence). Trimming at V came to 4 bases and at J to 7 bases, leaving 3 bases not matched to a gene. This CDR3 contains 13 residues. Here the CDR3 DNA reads TGTGCCAGCAGTTGGACAGGGAAAAATGAGCAGTTCTTC. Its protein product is CASSWTGKNEQFF.

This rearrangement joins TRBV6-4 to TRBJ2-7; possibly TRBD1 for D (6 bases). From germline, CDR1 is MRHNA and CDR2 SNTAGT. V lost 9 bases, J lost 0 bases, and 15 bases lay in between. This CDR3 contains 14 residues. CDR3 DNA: TGTGCCAGGCACAGGGCCCAAAGCTCCTACGAGCAGTACTTC. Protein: CARHRAQSSYEQYF.

CDR3 amino acids: CAITSGPSTDTQYF. CDR3 nucleotide sequence: TGTGCCATCACTAGCGGGCCTAGCACAGATACGCAGTATTTT. This chain links TRBV10-3 with TRBJ2-3, with 8 bases identical to TRBD2. The germline V gene encodes CDR1 ENHRY and CDR2 SYGVKD. This CDR3 region has 14 residues. Trimming cost V 7 bases and J 0 bases; bases outside gene matches: 3.

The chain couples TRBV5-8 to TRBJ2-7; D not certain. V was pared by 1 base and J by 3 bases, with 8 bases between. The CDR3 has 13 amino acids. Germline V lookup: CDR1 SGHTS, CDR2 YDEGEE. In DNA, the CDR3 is TGTGCCAGCAGCTTGACGCAGGACTACGAGCAGTACTTC. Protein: CASSLTQDYEQYF.

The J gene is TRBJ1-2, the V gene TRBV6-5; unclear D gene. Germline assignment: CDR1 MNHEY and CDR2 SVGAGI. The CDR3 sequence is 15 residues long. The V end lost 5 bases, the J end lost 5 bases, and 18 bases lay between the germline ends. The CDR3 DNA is TGTGCCAGCAGTCCCGACATCCTCCGAGTATATGGCTACACCTTC. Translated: CASSPDILRVYGYTF.

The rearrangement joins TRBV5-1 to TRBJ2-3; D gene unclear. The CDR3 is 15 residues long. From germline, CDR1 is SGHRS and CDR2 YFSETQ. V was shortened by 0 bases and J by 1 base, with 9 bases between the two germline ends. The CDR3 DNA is TGCGCCAGCAGCTTGGGCGGTACTGGCACAGATACGCAGTATTTT. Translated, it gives CASSLGGTGTDTQYF.